These 23 T cell receptor beta chains were sequenced from one sample in a study of Graves' ophthalmopathy and Graves' hyperthyroidism. Amplification of the TCR beta CDR3 regions used RNA transcripts (as template). RT-PCR with HTBI primers came first, then second-round multiplex PCR. Each CDR3 protein is one row after TCRdb ran MiXCR on the multiplex PCR reads. The repertoire holds hundreds of thousands of distinct CDR3 sequences, with just over 40% as singletons. Specimen: peripheral blood. The receptors originated from an adult man with Graves' ophthalmopathy.

In this sample, this clonotype turned up many times. This chain connects TRBV19 to TRBJ2-7; perhaps TRBD1 as D (6 bases). Germline values: CDR1 LNHDA, CDR2 SQIVND (reference sequence). This CDR3 spans 12 amino acids. V was clipped by 5 bases and J by 6 bases, with 11 bases between them. The CDR3 is CASSVTGLEQYF. DNA of the CDR3: TGTGCCAGTAGTGTAACAGGGCTCGAGCAGTACTTC. Looking up the rest from reference TRBV19 and TRBJ2-7 gives the full variable domain: DGGITQSPKYLFRKEGQNVTLSCEQNLNHDAMYWYRQDPGQGLRLIYYSQIVNDFQKGDIAEGYSVSREKKESFPLTVTSAQKNPTAFYLCASSVTGLEQYFGPGTRLTVT.

This clonotype appeared many times. The chain uses TRBV4-1 and TRBJ1-6; 7 bases match TRBD1. V lost 0 bases to trimming and J lost 6 bases; unmatched junction nucleotides: 8. Germline V lookup: CDR1 MGHRA, CDR2 YSYEKL. CDR3 length: 17 residues. The CDR3 DNA reads TGCGCCAGCAGCCAAGACTGGAGGGGGCGTCGTAATTCACCCCTCCACTTT. Translated, it gives CASSQDWRGRRNSPLHF.

The chain joins TRBV12-3 or TRBV12-4 to TRBJ1-5; the D gene is possibly TRBD1 (6 bases). This CDR3 is built from 13 residues. V dropped 5 bases and J dropped 7 bases, with 12 bases sitting between them. The CDR3 nucleotides read TGTGCCAGCAGTGTGCGGGACAACCAGCCCCAGCATTTT. Its translation is CASSVRDNQPQHF.

This clonotype was detected once. CDR3 residues: CATSSYSRALSYEKLFF. In DNA, the CDR3 is TGTGCCACCAGCAGTTACTCACGGGCTCTTTCCTATGAAAAACTGTTTTTT. The J gene is TRBJ1-4, the V gene TRBV15; D not certain. The germline V gene has CDR1 LNHNV and CDR2 YYDKDF (reference sequence). CDR3 length: 17 amino acids. Trimming took off 3 bases at V and 6 bases at J, with 20 bases between the two ends. Filled out from reference TRBV15 and TRBJ1-4, the complete variable domain reads DAMVIQNPRYQVTQFGKPVTLSCSQTLNHNVMYWYQQKSSQAPKLLFHYYDKDFNNEADTPDNFQSRRPNTSFCFLDIRSPGLGDTAMYLCATSSYSRALSYEKLFFGSGTQLSVL.

The V gene is TRBV7-9, the J gene TRBJ1-4, with D possibly TRBD1 on 6 matching bases. V lost 4 bases, J lost 3 bases, and 9 bases lay in between. CDR1 SEHNR and CDR2 FQNEAQ come from the germline V gene (reference sequence). The CDR3 is made up of 14 amino acids. This chain's CDR3 is CASSSDSSNEKLFF. The CDR3 DNA reads TGTGCCAGCAGCTCGGACAGCTCTAATGAAAAACTGTTTTTT.

The chain recombines TRBV29-1 with TRBJ1-2; TRBD1 aligns across 7 bases. Per the germline V gene, CDR1 is SQVTM and CDR2 is ANQGSEA. Trimming cost V 6 bases and J 4 bases; bases outside gene matches: 8. This CDR3 spans 13 amino acids. In DNA form, the CDR3 reads TGCAGCGTCGATTGGGGGACAGTCTATGGCTACACCTTC. Amino acid sequence: CSVDWGTVYGYTF.

In the case of this clonotype: One end of the junction varies from germline; a read error may be responsible. The genes are TRBV5-4 and TRBJ2-7; D remains ambiguous. Germline values: CDR1 SGHNT, CDR2 YYREEE (reference sequence). This CDR3 spans 15 amino acids. The CDR3 reads CVSSAGPQSSYEQYF. DNA of the CDR3: TGTGTCAGCAGCGCCGGGCCTCAGTCCTCCTACGAGCAGTACTTC.

The chain is built from TRBV29-1 and TRBJ1-2; 8 nucleotides match TRBD1. J was trimmed by 8 bases and V by 6 bases; bases with no gene match: 17. This CDR3 is built from 15 residues. The germline gives CDR1 SQVTM, CDR2 ANQGSEA. This CDR3 is CSVSTGVTKRNGYTF. The CDR3 nucleotides are TGCAGCGTATCGACAGGGGTTACAAAACGGAACGGCTACACCTTC.

This clonotype was observed many times. The V call is TRBV13, the J call TRBJ1-1; D gene unclear. Germline V gene data show CDR1 as PRHDT and CDR2 as FYEKMQ (reference sequence). Trimming left V 5 bases short and J 8 bases short, with 15 bases between. This CDR3 region has 13 residues. The CDR3 here is CASSTLDRGEAFF. The CDR3 nucleotides read TGTGCCAGCAGCACGTTAGACCGAGGGGAAGCTTTCTTT.

This rearrangement joins TRBV9 to TRBJ2-2; 8 nucleotides align to TRBD2. CDR3 length equals 16 residues. Germline loops: CDR1 SGDLS, CDR2 YYNGEE. V gave up 4 bases and J gave up 7 bases; unmatched junction bases: 12. The CDR3: CASSQGGTSFGGELFF. The DNA for the CDR3 is TGTGCCAGCAGCCAAGGTGGGACTAGTTTCGGCGGGGAGCTGTTTTTT.

The chain employs TRBV7-3 and TRBJ2-3, with unresolved D. Deletions cut 1 base from V and 0 bases from J, with 5 bases between. The germline gives CDR1 SGHTA, CDR2 FQGTGA. There are 14 residues in the CDR3. This CDR3 is CASSLIGSTDTQYF. In nucleotides, the CDR3 is TGTGCCAGCAGCTTAATTGGTAGCACAGATACGCAGTATTTT.

This clonotype was recorded many times. The chain links TRBV19 to TRBJ1-5; D is unresolved. The CDR3 extends over 15 amino acids. Germline CDR1 reads LNHDA; CDR2 reads SQIVND (reference sequence). With 0 bases removed from V and 2 bases from J, the gap between germline ends came to 8 bases. In nucleotides, the CDR3 is TGTGCCAGTAGTATAGAGCGGAATGGCAATCAGCCCCAGCATTTT. Translating it yields CASSIERNGNQPQHF.

This clonotype was observed at least ten times. This chain links TRBV7-9 with TRBJ1-4, with 7 bases that match TRBD1. Germline loops: CDR1 SEHNR, CDR2 FQNEAQ (reference sequence). The CDR3 is 15 residues long. Germline trimming cut 1 base from V and 7 bases from J; bases unmatched to any gene: 6. CDR3 sequence: CASSLDEDRAEKLFF. The CDR3 DNA is TGTGCCAGCAGCTTAGACGAAGACAGGGCTGAAAAACTGTTTTTT. Looking up the rest from reference TRBV7-9 and TRBJ1-4 gives the full variable domain: DTGVSQNPRHKITKRGQNVTFRCDPISEHNRLYWYRQTLGQGPEFLTYFQNEAQLEKSRLLSDRFSAERPKGSFSTLEIQRTEQGDSAMYLCASSLDEDRAEKLFFGSGTQLSVL.

This clonotype showed up many times. The V and J genes are TRBV2 and TRBJ2-7; 9 bases agree with TRBD2. Germline V gene lookup returns CDR1 SNHLY and CDR2 FYNNEI. The CDR3 length is 14 residues. Trimming removed 7 bases from V and 6 bases from J; junction bases left unmatched: 10. CDR3 nucleotide sequence: TGTGCCAGCACTCCGGGACTAGCATCGTTCGAGCAGTACTTC. It encodes CASTPGLASFEQYF. Full variable domain (rest looked up from reference TRBV2 and TRBJ2-7): EPEVTQTPSHQVTQMGQEVILRCVPISNHLYFYWYRQILGQKVEFLVSFYNNEISEKSEIFDDQFSVERPDGSNFTLKIRSTKLEDSAMYFCASTPGLASFEQYFGPGTRLTVT.

This clonotype has a count of ten or more. The chain is built from TRBV13 and TRBJ1-2; no firm D call. The germline gives CDR1 PRHDT, CDR2 FYEKMQ (reference sequence). V gave up 5 bases and J gave up 6 bases, with 13 bases separating them. The CDR3 is 13 residues long. CDR3 residues: CASSLVAADGYTF. For the CDR3, the DNA is TGTGCCAGCAGCCTCGTTGCTGCAGATGGCTACACCTTC.

This clonotype was seen repeatedly, ten times or more. V and J are TRBV10-3 and TRBJ2-5; D might be TRBD1 (5 bases). CDR3 size: 13 residues. Germline CDR1 and CDR2: ENHRY and SYGVKD. Trimming left V 7 bases short and J 5 bases short, with 14 bases between. CDR3 sequence reads: CAINQGMMETQYF. The CDR3 nucleotides are TGTGCCATCAACCAGGGAATGATGGAGACCCAGTACTTC.

This clonotype came up many times. The chain uses TRBV4-2 and TRBJ1-5, with TRBD1 identical over 8 bases. In germline, CDR1 is LGHNA, CDR2 YNFKEQ. The CDR3 covers 16 residues. Trimming cost V 0 bases and J 7 bases; bases outside gene matches: 8. Here the CDR3 reads CASSQDGQGSGQPQHF. DNA of the CDR3: TGTGCCAGCAGCCAAGACGGACAGGGTTCAGGGCAGCCCCAGCATTTT.

The V call is TRBV15, the J call TRBJ2-1; D uncertain. Germline V gene lookup returns CDR1 LNHNV and CDR2 YYDKDF (reference sequence). CDR3 length: 15 residues. Trimming cost V 4 bases and J 5 bases, with 15 bases left between them. CDR3 in DNA: TGTGCCACCAGCACCGGGCTGAGCGACCACAATGAGCAGTTCTTC. This gives the protein CATSTGLSDHNEQFF. The full variable domain, with the rest looked up from reference TRBV15 and TRBJ2-1, is DAMVIQNPRYQVTQFGKPVTLSCSQTLNHNVMYWYQQKSSQAPKLLFHYYDKDFNNEADTPDNFQSRRPNTSFCFLDIRSPGLGDTAMYLCATSTGLSDHNEQFFGPGTRLTVL.

The genes are TRBV10-3 and TRBJ1-5; D perhaps matches TRBD1 (6 bases). The V and J ends lost 6 bases and 6 bases respectively, with 9 bases between them. The CDR3 length is 12 residues. Germline V lookup: CDR1 ENHRY, CDR2 SYGVKD. CDR3 coding DNA: TGTGCCATCAGGGGGGCCGCTCAGCCCCAGCATTTT. Translated, it gives CAIRGAAQPQHF.

The chain carries TRBV29-1 and TRBJ1-2; D is unclear. CDR1 and CDR2 from the germline V gene are SQVTM and ANQGSEA. CDR3 length: 11 residues. The CDR3 sequence is CSDWVGYGYTF. The CDR3 nucleotides are TGCAGTGATTGGGTAGGGTATGGCTACACCTTC.

The chain combines TRBV2 with TRBJ1-2; TRBD1 aligns across 8 bases. Per germline, CDR1 SNHLY and CDR2 FYNNEI. V trimming: 5 bases; J trimming: 7 bases; junction bases outside the gene matches: 6. This CDR3 contains 13 residues. CDR3 region: CASSFSGQGGYTF. DNA of the CDR3: TGTGCCAGCAGTTTCTCTGGACAGGGTGGCTACACCTTC.

In this sample, this clonotype turned up many times. V gene TRBV20-1 combines with J gene TRBJ1-1, with D uncertain. The CDR3 is 12 amino acids. The V end lost 1 base, the J end lost 5 bases, and 8 bases lay between the germline ends. CDR1 and CDR2 (germline): DFQATT, SNEGSKA (reference sequence). The DNA for the CDR3 is TGCAGTGCTAGAGGGAGGGAGACTGAAGCTTTCTTT. Protein: CSARGRETEAFF.

About this clonotype itself: Since a much larger clone is just one base distant, this may be a read error. The chain carries TRBV10-3 and TRBJ1-2; D gene ambiguous. The V end lost 5 bases, the J end lost 8 bases, and 15 bases lay between the germline ends. The CDR3 runs 13 residues. Germline-derived CDR1 and CDR2 are ENHRY and SYGVKD. The CDR3 here is CAISPPHRSGYTF. Here the CDR3 DNA reads TGTGCCATCAGTCCCCCGCACAGATCCGGCTACACCTTC.